Below, 16 T cell receptor beta chains from the same sample are listed, as sequenced in a study of beta chain features in type 1 diabetes. Study results and caveats: TCRB CDR3s were moderately but significantly shorter in Type 1 diabetes patients in all four CD4+ subsets.

These receptors are not linked to any known antigen. Expressed TCRB transcripts were sequenced, since all the RNA that had been isolated was reverse transcribed. This table comes from immunoSEQ multiplex PCR, and its TCRdb copy is limited to in-frame clones, with some not included. Of about 160,000 clones listed, roughly 8% are singletons. The sample consisted of central memory CD4+ T cells from blood. These TCRs come from a man aged 18-30 years with type 1 diabetes.

This clone was found a few times. The gene calls are TRBV5-1 and TRBJ1-2; the match to TRBD1 covers 10 bases. CDR1 is SGHRS, CDR2 YFSETQ, per germline. This CDR3 is 15 amino acids long. Trimming took 0 bases from V and 4 from J; bases not matched to a gene: 3. The CDR3 protein is CASSLDGTGVYGYTF. The CDR3 DNA is TGCGCCAGCAGCTTGGATGGGACAGGGGTCTATGGCTACACCTTC.

This clone was recorded a few times. The chain carries TRBV30 and TRBJ2-1, with 7 positions matching TRBD2. This CDR3 contains 14 residues. Germline CDR1 GTSNPN, CDR2 SVGIG (reference sequence). After removal of 2 bases from V and 2 bases from J, the junction contained 3 bases not matched to a gene. CDR3 loop: CAWSQGLTYNEQFF. CDR3 nucleotide sequence: TGTGCCTGGAGTCAGGGACTAACCTACAATGAGCAGTTCTTC.

The J gene is TRBJ2-7, the V gene TRBV6-1; D unclear. Germline CDR1 is MNHNS and CDR2 is SASEGT. CDR3 size: 10 residues. Trimming cost V 10 bases and J 4 bases, with 8 bases left between them. In DNA form, the CDR3 reads TGTGCCACCAACAGTTACGAGCAGTACTTC. It is translated as CATNSYEQYF.

This rearrangement joins TRBV11-2 to TRBJ2-2; 8 bases align to TRBD1. Germline assignment: CDR1 SGHAT and CDR2 FQNNGV. V lost 3 bases and J lost 4; bases outside the gene matches: 7. The CDR3 runs to 16 residues. The CDR3 protein is CASSFTTGAGTGELFF. The CDR3, as DNA: TGTGCCAGCAGCTTCACGACAGGGGCAGGCACCGGGGAGCTGTTTTTT.

This clone turned up a few times. The chain employs TRBV5-4 and TRBJ1-1, with a tentative D call TRBD1 (5 bases). Trimming cost V 4 bases and J 0 bases, with 16 bases left between them. Germline-derived CDR1 and CDR2 are SGHNT and YYREEE (reference sequence). This CDR3 has 16 amino acids. The CDR3 DNA is TGTGCCAGCAGCCGGGGGGGGAAAGGTTTGAACACTGAAGCTTTCTTT. Translation gives CASSRGGKGLNTEAFF.

The chain joins TRBV5-5 to TRBJ2-5; D is unclear. Germline CDR1 is SGHKS and CDR2 is YYEKEE (reference sequence). Trimming took 2 bases from V and 5 from J, leaving 10 bases between them. This CDR3 has 13 amino acids. The DNA for the CDR3 is TGTGCCAGCAGCTTCTCAGGAATTGAGACCCAGTACTTC. Its translation is CASSFSGIETQYF.

This chain uses TRBV27 with TRBJ2-1; D is uncertain. Germline V gene lookup returns CDR1 MNHEY and CDR2 SMNVEV (reference sequence). CDR3 size: 16 residues. V was pared by 2 bases and J by 0 bases, with 11 bases between. CDR3 region: CASSLQAKSSYNEQFF. As DNA, the CDR3 is TGTGCCAGCAGTTTACAAGCGAAGAGCTCCTACAATGAGCAGTTCTTC.

With respect to this clone: The same CDR3 also results from other DNA sequences found in this sample. The V and J genes are TRBV5-1 and TRBJ2-7; possibly TRBD1 for D (5 bases). V gave up 4 bases and J gave up 3 bases, with 8 bases separating them. This CDR3 comprises 12 residues. Germline CDR1 is SGHRS and CDR2 is YFSETQ. DNA for the CDR3: TGCGCCAGCAGCCCTGACAGCTACGAGCAGTACTTC. It encodes CASSPDSYEQYF.

The sample holds a few counts of this clone. The chain couples TRBV13 to TRBJ1-6; no reliable D call. Germline lookup yields CDR1 PRHDT and CDR2 FYEKMQ (reference sequence). The CDR3 length is 14 residues. V shed 5 bases and J shed 10 bases, with 15 bases lying between them. The CDR3 DNA reads as TGTGCCAGCAGCAACCGCCAGGTTGGATCACCCCTCCACTTT. Translating it yields CASSNRQVGSPLHF.

V usage is TRBV27 and J usage is TRBJ2-7; 10 positions match TRBD2. V trimming: 4 bases; J trimming: 2 bases; junction bases outside the gene matches: 8. The germline V gene encodes CDR1 MNHEY and CDR2 SMNVEV (reference sequence). This CDR3 spans 16 amino acids. The CDR3, as DNA: TGTGCCAGCAGTTCCCGAGGCCTAGCGGGAGCCTACGAGCAGTACTTC. Translating gives CASSSRGLAGAYEQYF.

The chain has TRBV20-1 and TRBJ1-4; D gene ambiguous. Trimming took 6 bases from V and 16 from J, leaving 18 bases between them. Germline CDR1 and CDR2: DFQATT and SNEGSKA (reference sequence). This CDR3 is 11 amino acids long. The CDR3 DNA sequence: TGCAGTGCGCTAATATTGGAGCAAAAGTTTTTT. Translating gives CSALILEQKFF.

The J gene is TRBJ1-3, the V gene TRBV29-1, with D unclear. The CDR3 totals 13 residues. Germline-derived CDR1 and CDR2 are SQVTM and ANQGSEA. The V and J ends lost 6 bases and 2 bases respectively, with 11 bases between them. CDR3 bases: TGCAGCGTATCCATGGGCGCTGGAAACACCATATATTTT. Translated, it gives CSVSMGAGNTIYF.

The V call is TRBV5-1, the J call TRBJ1-1; 7 bases fit TRBD1. Losses at the gene ends were 0 bases for V and 0 bases for J; bases not matched to a gene: 5. CDR1 SGHRS and CDR2 YFSETQ come from the germline V gene. The CDR3 totals 16 residues. Here the CDR3 reads CASSLARDSMNTEAFF. The DNA of the CDR3 is TGCGCCAGCAGCTTGGCCCGGGACAGCATGAACACTGAAGCTTTCTTT.

V and J are TRBV18 and TRBJ2-7; no clear D gene. CDR1 and CDR2 from the germline V gene are KGHSH and LQKENI. This CDR3 contains 13 residues. V was cut by 1 base and J by 5 bases, with 9 bases left in between. For the CDR3, the DNA is TGTGCCAGCTCACCACAACCTAAAGACGAGCAGTACTTC. Its translation: CASSPQPKDEQYF. Drawing the rest from reference TRBV18 and TRBJ2-7, the complete variable domain is NAGVMQNPRHLVRRRGQEARLRCSPMKGHSHVYWYRQLPEEGLKFMVYLQKENIIDESGMPKERFSAEFPKEGPSILRIQQVVRGDSAAYFCASSPQPKDEQYFGPGTRLTVT.

This clone appeared a few times. The chain combines TRBV19 with TRBJ2-6, with D tentatively TRBD1 (6 bases). Germline assignment: CDR1 LNHDA and CDR2 SQIVND (reference sequence). Trimming removed 5 bases at V and 4 bases at J, with 12 bases between. The CDR3 consists of 15 residues. CDR3: CASSVQGKGANVLTF. The CDR3 DNA reads TGTGCCAGTAGTGTACAGGGTAAAGGGGCCAACGTCCTGACTTTC.

The gene calls are TRBV6-1 and TRBJ1-4; D gene unclear. The CDR3 covers 16 residues. V lost 2 bases, J lost 0 bases, and 10 bases lay in between. CDR1 MNHNS and CDR2 SASEGT come from the germline V gene. The CDR3 DNA is TGTGCCAGCAGTGAAACCACATTCGCAACTAATGAAAAACTGTTTTTT. Protein sequence: CASSETTFATNEKLFF.